Following are 14 T cell receptor beta chains from one sample sequenced in a study of T-cell reconstitution after alpha-beta-depleted transplantation in children. Unique molecular identifiers tagged the TCRbeta library. TCRdb ran MiXCR on the PCR reads and lists one entry per CDR3 protein. The table includes 500,000 or so distinct CDR3 sequences, about 33% detected once. Sequencing used PBMCs from the stem cell graft donor, obtained from the stem cell graft. The receptors stem from a human donor who donated a stem cell graft to a child with aplastic anemia.

This chain joins TRBV7-2 and TRBJ1-2, with TRBD1 as a possible D gene (5 bases). This CDR3 region has 15 residues. V shed 4 bases and J shed 1 base, with 13 bases lying between them. CDR1 is SGHTA and CDR2 is FQGNSA in the germline V gene. CDR3 DNA: TGTGCCAGCAGCTCCCGGGACTACGATAACTATGGCTACACCTTC. Its translation: CASSSRDYDNYGYTF.

The chain couples TRBV20-1 to TRBJ1-3; possibly TRBD1 for D (5 bases). This CDR3 has 12 residues. Germline V gene lookup returns CDR1 DFQATT and CDR2 SNEGSKA (reference sequence). The CDR3 region is CMSPRDENTIYF. In nucleotides, the CDR3 is TGCATGTCCCCTCGGGACGAGAACACCATATATTTT.

This clonotype turned up a few times. CDR3: CAWSGGSGFVEQFF. The CDR3 coding sequence is TGTGCCTGGAGTGGCGGGAGCGGTTTCGTTGAGCAGTTCTTC. The V gene is TRBV30, the J gene TRBJ2-1; 7 bases align to TRBD2. V lost 1 base, J lost 9 bases, and 9 bases stayed unmatched. This CDR3 is 14 amino acids long. Germline values: CDR1 GTSNPN, CDR2 SVGIG (reference sequence).

The chain combines TRBV29-1 with TRBJ2-7; 10 positions agree with TRBD2. Germline V CDR1 and CDR2: SQVTM, ANQGSEA. J gave up 7 bases and V 4 bases, and 10 bases lay outside the gene matches. CDR3 length: 14 residues. The CDR3 bases are TGCAGCGTTGGCACTAGCGGGATAGTATGGGAGCAGTACTTC. This sequence encodes CSVGTSGIVWEQYF.

The gene calls are TRBV29-1 and TRBJ1-4; D is possibly TRBD1 (6 bases). The germline CDR1 and CDR2 sequences are SQVTM and ANQGSEA. Trimming cost V 1 base and J 5 bases, with 17 bases left between them. This CDR3 region has 16 residues. CDR3 loop: CSVEVQGSEPNEKLFF. The DNA of the CDR3 is TGCAGCGTTGAAGTACAGGGCAGCGAGCCCAATGAAAAACTGTTTTTT.

The V call is TRBV20-1, the J call TRBJ2-2; 13 bases match TRBD2. With 6 bases clipped from V and 0 bases from J, the junction kept 7 bases outside the gene matches. This CDR3 contains 17 residues. Germline V CDR1 and CDR2: DFQATT, SNEGSKA (reference sequence). The CDR3 nucleotides read TGCAGTGCACCTAGGACTAGCGGGAGCCCGAACACCGGGGAGCTGTTTTTT. Its protein is CSAPRTSGSPNTGELFF.

V gene TRBV12-3 or TRBV12-4 combines with J gene TRBJ1-1; TRBD1 might be the D (5 bases). The germline V and J ends were trimmed by 5 bases and 7 bases, with 14 bases remaining between them. The CDR3 consists of 13 residues. The CDR3 sequence: CASSKQARYEAFF. CDR3 in DNA: TGTGCCAGCAGTAAACAGGCCCGATATGAAGCTTTCTTT.

V and J are TRBV5-1 and TRBJ2-7; weak D call: TRBD1 (6 bases). The length of the CDR3 is 16 residues. CDR1 is SGHRS and CDR2 is YFSETQ in the germline V gene. Trimming left V 1 base short and J 1 base short, with 15 bases between. The DNA of the CDR3 is TGCGCCAGCAGCTTGCCCAGGACAGACAGGTCCTACGAGCAGTACTTC. The encoded protein is CASSLPRTDRSYEQYF.

J is TRBJ2-1 and V is TRBV3-1; 7 nucleotides agree with TRBD2. CDR1 and CDR2 from the germline V gene are LGHDT and YNNKEL (reference sequence). This CDR3 is built from 15 residues. The trim removed 4 bases at V and 5 bases at J, leaving 8 bases unmatched. CDR3 DNA: TGTGCCAGCAGCCGGAGCGGGACCTACGACAATGAGCAGTTCTTC. It is translated as CASSRSGTYDNEQFF.

The rearrangement uses TRBV4-2 and TRBJ1-1; no clear D gene. This CDR3 is 15 amino acids long. V gave up 4 bases and J gave up 0 bases, with 12 bases separating them. CDR1 is LGHNA and CDR2 is YNFKEQ in the germline V gene. The CDR3 sequence: CASSPPGYMNTEAFF. CDR3 DNA: TGTGCCAGCAGCCCACCCGGGTACATGAACACTGAAGCTTTCTTT.

The rearrangement joins TRBV6-5 to TRBJ1-1, with TRBD1 identical over 8 bases. Per germline, CDR1 MNHEY and CDR2 SVGAGI. The CDR3 totals 11 residues. J lost 9 bases, V lost 6 bases, and 3 bases had no gene match. This chain's CDR3 is CASSLRGQAFF. The DNA for the CDR3 is TGTGCCAGCAGCCTCAGGGGGCAAGCTTTCTTT.

This clonotype has more than one count but fewer than ten. This sequence joins TRBV20-1 and TRBJ2-1; 9 nucleotides align to TRBD2. Germline V gene sequence: CDR1 DFQATT, CDR2 SNEGSKA (reference sequence). V lost 0 bases to trimming and J lost 3 bases; unmatched junction nucleotides: 6. The length of the CDR3 is 16 residues. The CDR3 nucleotides read TGCAGTGCTAGAGATATCGCGGGAGGGATCTACAATGAGCAGTTCTTC. Translated, it gives CSARDIAGGIYNEQFF.

This clonotype was seen a handful of times. The chain is built from TRBV7-2 and TRBJ1-5; D unclear. The CDR3 has 15 residues. The germline gives CDR1 SGHTA, CDR2 FQGNSA. V lost 0 bases and J 2 bases, leaving 8 bases between the germline ends. This CDR3 reads CASSLAVKGNQPQHF. CDR3 DNA sequence: TGTGCCAGCAGCTTAGCGGTCAAGGGCAATCAGCCCCAGCATTTT.

The chain links TRBV5-5 to TRBJ2-1; D unclear. CDR3 length: 16 amino acids. V lost 0 bases to trimming and J lost 7 bases, with 17 bases between them. Germline values: CDR1 SGHKS, CDR2 YYEKEE (reference sequence). CDR3 protein: CASSLVRAALRNEQFF. The CDR3 region has the DNA TGTGCCAGCAGCTTGGTTCGGGCGGCGTTAAGGAATGAGCAGTTCTTC.